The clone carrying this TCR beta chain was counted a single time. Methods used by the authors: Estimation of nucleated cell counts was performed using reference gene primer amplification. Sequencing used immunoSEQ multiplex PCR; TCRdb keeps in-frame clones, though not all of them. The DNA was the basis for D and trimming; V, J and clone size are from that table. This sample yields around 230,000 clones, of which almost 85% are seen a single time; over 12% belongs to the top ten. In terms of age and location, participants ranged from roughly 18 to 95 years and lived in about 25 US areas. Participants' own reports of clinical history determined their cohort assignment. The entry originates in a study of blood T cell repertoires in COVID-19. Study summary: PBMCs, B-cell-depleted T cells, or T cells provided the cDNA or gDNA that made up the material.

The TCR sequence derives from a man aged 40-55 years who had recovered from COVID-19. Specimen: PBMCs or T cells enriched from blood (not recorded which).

The CDR3 bases are TGCGCCAGCAGCACCAATTTAGCGGGCTACGAGCAGTACTTC. Its translation: CASSTNLAGYEQYF. V is TRBV5-1 and J is TRBJ2-7; 7 nucleotides line up with TRBD2. Germline trimming cut 4 bases from V and 3 bases from J; bases unmatched to any gene: 7. The germline V gene encodes CDR1 SGHRS and CDR2 YFSETQ. There are 14 residues in the CDR3.